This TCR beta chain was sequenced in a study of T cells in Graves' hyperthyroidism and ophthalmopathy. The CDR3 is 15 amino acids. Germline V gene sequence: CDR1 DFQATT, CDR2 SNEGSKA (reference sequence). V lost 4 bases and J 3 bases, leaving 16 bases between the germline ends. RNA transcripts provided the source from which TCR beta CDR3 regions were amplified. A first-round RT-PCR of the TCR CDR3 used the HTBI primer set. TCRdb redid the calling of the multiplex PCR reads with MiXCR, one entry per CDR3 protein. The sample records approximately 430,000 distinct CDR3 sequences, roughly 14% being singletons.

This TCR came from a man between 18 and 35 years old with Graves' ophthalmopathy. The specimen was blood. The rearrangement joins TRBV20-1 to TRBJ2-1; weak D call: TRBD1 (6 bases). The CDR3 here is CSATLQGGNYNEQFF. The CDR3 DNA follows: TGCAGTGCTACCCTACAGGGTGGAAACTACAATGAGCAGTTCTTC.